This T cell receptor (beta chain) emerged from a study of cytomegalovirus exposure and HLA in healthy donors. Notes on the study in general: In an earlier analysis, productive rearrangement rates for most beta V segments clustered near 87% or 30%. The study labeled 180 or so TCR beta chains cytomegalovirus-associated. Accurate HLA-A and HLA-B prediction from TCR beta sequences was reported for most subjects.

In nominal health when sampled, donors likely had unrecorded immune exposures nonetheless. The germline CDR1 and CDR2 sequences are SEHNR and FQNEAQ (reference sequence). The V end was cut by 3 bases, the J end by 1 base, with 12 bases between. CDR3 length: 15 amino acids. The PCR employed 60 Vbeta primers together with 13 Jbeta primers. Profiled with immunoSEQ multiplex PCR; TCRdb holds only in-frame clones, not every one. This sample has 200,000 to 250,000 clones, with 70% to 85% found just once. This clone turned up a few times. No antigen is known for it. This rearrangement joins TRBV7-9 to TRBJ2-5; a possible D gene is TRBD1 (6 bases). The source material was PBMCs. This receptor was obtained from a woman aged 40 to 55 in good health and CMV-seronegative. The CDR3 region has the DNA TGTGCCAGCAGCTTTTTTACAGGGCTCCAAGAGACCCAGTACTTC. Its protein is CASSFFTGLQETQYF.